Listed below are T cell receptor beta chains from one sample, sequenced in a study of read filtering for tumor transcriptome and immune sequencing. A single record per CDR3 protein comes from TCRdb applying MiXCR to the reads. The sample records tens of thousands of distinct CDR3 sequences, 20% being singletons. The sequenced sample consisted of a population of CD138-negative cells sorted from bone marrow. The receptors stem from a donor aged 40 or older with multiple myeloma. Both conserved end residues are part of each CDR3. Each record gives: V gene, CDR3 length, J gene, D gene, clone size, CDR3 DNA, CDR3 protein. A D gene is named only where the DNA matches it firmly. A row's size may be missing; if present it is once, few, many or a size class.

V: TRBV28; length: 14; J: TRBJ2-2; D: -; size: -; DNA: TGTGCCAACAGTGACGTGGCAAACACCGGGGAGCTGTTTTTT; CDR3: CANSDVANTGELFF
V: TRBV18; length: 18; J: TRBJ2-6; D: TRBD1; size: once; DNA: TGTGCCAGCCCACCTACAGGGGGCGCCCTCTCTGGGGCCAACGTCCTGACTTTC; CDR3: CASPPTGGALSGANVLTF
V: TRBV5-1; length: 12; J: TRBJ1-1; D: -; size: -; DNA: TGCGCCAGCAGAGGGGGAAACACTGAAGCTTTCTTT; CDR3: CASRGGNTEAFF
V: TRBV10-3; length: 15; J: TRBJ2-3; D: -; size: -; DNA: TGTGCCATCAGTGAAAGGCAGGGAGTAGGGGATACGCAGTATTTT; CDR3: CAISERQGVGDTQYF
V: TRBV6-2/TRBV6-3; length: 14; J: TRBJ2-3; D: TRBD1; size: many; DNA: TGTGCCACTTCGGGACAGGGGGGAACAGATACGCAGTATTTT; CDR3: CATSGQGGTDTQYF
V: TRBV27; length: 13; J: TRBJ2-1; D: TRBD2; size: many; DNA: TGTGCCACCTACGGGACTAGCGGAGATGAGCAGTTCTTC; CDR3: CATYGTSGDEQFF
V: TRBV2; length: 16; J: TRBJ2-2; D: TRBD1; size: -; DNA: TGTGCCAGCAGTGCTACAGGGGGCGCGAACACCGGGGAGCTGTTTTTT; CDR3: CASSATGGANTGELFF
V: TRBV5-1; length: 13; J: TRBJ2-5; D: TRBD1; size: many; DNA: TGCGCCAGCAGCCGGGACAGCCAAGAGACCCAGTACTTC; CDR3: CASSRDSQETQYF
V: TRBV28; length: 16; J: TRBJ1-1; D: TRBD1; size: -; DNA: TGTGCCAGCAGTTTACTGCCGCGACAGGGAAACGCTGAAGCTTTCTTT; CDR3: CASSLLPRQGNAEAFF
V: TRBV12-5; length: 18; J: TRBJ2-2; D: TRBD2; size: many; DNA: TGTGCTAGTGGTTGGGGATCGGATAGCGGGGATAACACCGGGGAGCTGTTTTTT; CDR3: CASGWGSDSGDNTGELFF
V: TRBV20-1; length: 14; J: TRBJ1-5; D: -; size: few; DNA: TGCAGTGCTGCCCGGGATTCCAGCAATCAGCCCCAGCATTTT; CDR3: CSAARDSSNQPQHF
V: TRBV6-5; length: 16; J: TRBJ1-5; D: -; size: few; DNA: TGTGCCAGCAGCCGTGGGGGGGGGGGGGAGAATCAGCCCCAGCATTTT; CDR3: CASSRGGGGENQPQHF
V: TRBV12-5; length: 16; J: TRBJ2-5; D: -; size: many; DNA: TGTGCTAGTGGTTTGGGGTCGACACCGTTCCAAGAGACCCAGTACTTC; CDR3: CASGLGSTPFQETQYF
V: TRBV5-1; length: 15; J: TRBJ1-5; D: -; size: few; DNA: TGCGCCAGCAGGGAGGGAATCTATAGCAATCAGCCCCAGCATTTT; CDR3: CASREGIYSNQPQHF
V: TRBV28; length: 13; J: TRBJ2-7; D: -; size: many; DNA: TGTGCCAGCAGTCCGGCAGGGTATCGGGAGCAGTACTTC; CDR3: CASSPAGYREQYF